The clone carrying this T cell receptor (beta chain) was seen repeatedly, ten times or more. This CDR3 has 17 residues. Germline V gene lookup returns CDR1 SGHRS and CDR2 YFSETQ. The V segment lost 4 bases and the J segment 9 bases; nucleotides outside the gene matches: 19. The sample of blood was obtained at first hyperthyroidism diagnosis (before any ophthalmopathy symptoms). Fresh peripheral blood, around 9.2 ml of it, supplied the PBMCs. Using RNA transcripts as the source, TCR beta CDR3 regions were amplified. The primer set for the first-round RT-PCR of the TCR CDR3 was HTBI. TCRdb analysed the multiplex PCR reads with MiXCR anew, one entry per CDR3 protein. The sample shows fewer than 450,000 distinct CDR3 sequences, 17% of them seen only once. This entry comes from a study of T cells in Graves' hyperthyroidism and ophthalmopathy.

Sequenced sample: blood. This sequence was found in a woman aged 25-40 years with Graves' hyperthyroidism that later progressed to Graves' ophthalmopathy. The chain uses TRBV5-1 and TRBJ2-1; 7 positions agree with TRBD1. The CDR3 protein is CASSKRGLFDTSGEQFF. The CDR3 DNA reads TGCGCCAGCAGCAAAAGGGGGCTGTTCGACACGTCGGGTGAGCAGTTCTTC. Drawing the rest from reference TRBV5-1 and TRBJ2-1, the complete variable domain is KAGVTQTPRYLIKTRGQQVTLSCSPISGHRSVSWYQQTPGQGLQFLFEYFSETQRNKGNFPGRFSGRQFSNSRSEMNVSTLELGDSALYLCASSKRGLFDTSGEQFFGPGTRLTVL.